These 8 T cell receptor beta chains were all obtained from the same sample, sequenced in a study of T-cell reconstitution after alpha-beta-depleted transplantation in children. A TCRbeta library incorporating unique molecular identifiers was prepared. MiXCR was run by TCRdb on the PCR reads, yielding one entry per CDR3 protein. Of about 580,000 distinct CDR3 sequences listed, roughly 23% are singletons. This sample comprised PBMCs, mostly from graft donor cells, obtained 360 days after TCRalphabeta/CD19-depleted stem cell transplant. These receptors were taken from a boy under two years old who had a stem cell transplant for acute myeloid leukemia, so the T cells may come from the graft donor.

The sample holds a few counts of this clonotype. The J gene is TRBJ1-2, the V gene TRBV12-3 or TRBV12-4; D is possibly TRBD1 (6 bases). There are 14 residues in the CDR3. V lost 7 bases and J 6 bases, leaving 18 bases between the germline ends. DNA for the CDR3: TGTGCCAGCACTTGGGCAGGGGAGGAGAATGGCTACACCTTC. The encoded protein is CASTWAGEENGYTF.

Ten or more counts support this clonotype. The CDR3 protein is CASSLISSSYEQYF. CDR3 sequence (DNA): TGTGCCAGCAGCCTAATATCCAGTTCCTACGAGCAGTACTTC. V usage is TRBV7-9 and J usage is TRBJ2-7; D unclear. The CDR3 runs to 14 residues. From germline, CDR1 is SEHNR and CDR2 FQNEAQ (reference sequence). Trimming took off 5 bases at V and 1 base at J, with 12 bases between the two ends.

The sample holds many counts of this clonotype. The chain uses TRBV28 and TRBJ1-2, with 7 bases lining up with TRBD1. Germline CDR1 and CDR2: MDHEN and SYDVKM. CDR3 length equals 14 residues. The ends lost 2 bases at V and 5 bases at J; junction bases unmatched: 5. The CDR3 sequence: CASSLGKGAYGYTF. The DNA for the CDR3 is TGTGCCAGCAGTTTAGGGAAGGGGGCGTATGGCTACACCTTC.

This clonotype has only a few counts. The DNA of the CDR3 is TGCGCCAGCTCTAGCCTAGCTAGCGGGGGGTCTGAGCAGTTCTTC. Its protein is CASSSLASGGSEQFF. V usage is TRBV4-3 and J usage is TRBJ2-1; 11 positions agree with TRBD2. Germline trimming cut 8 bases from V and 9 bases from J; bases unmatched to any gene: 12. The CDR3 contains 15 residues. Germline-derived CDR1 and CDR2 are LGHNA and YSLEER.

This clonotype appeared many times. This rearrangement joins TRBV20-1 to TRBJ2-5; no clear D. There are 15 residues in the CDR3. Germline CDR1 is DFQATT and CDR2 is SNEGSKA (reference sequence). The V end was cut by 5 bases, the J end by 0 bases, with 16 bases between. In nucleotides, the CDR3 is TGCAGTGCTGTCGGTCGACGGGTCCACCAAGAGACCCAGTACTTC. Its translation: CSAVGRRVHQETQYF.

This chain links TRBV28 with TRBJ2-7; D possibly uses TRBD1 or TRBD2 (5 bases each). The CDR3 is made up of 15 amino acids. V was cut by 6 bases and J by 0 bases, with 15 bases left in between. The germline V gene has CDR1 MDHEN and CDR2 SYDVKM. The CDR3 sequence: CASRRDARSSYEQYV. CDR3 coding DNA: TGTGCCAGCAGAAGGGACGCTAGAAGCTCCTACGAGCAGTACGTC.

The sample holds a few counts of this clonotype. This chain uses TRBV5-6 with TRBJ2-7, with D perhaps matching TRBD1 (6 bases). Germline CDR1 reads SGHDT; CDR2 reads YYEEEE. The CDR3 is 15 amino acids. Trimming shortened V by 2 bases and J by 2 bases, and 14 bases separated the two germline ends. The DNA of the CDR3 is TGTGCCAGCAGCTTCCTCACAGGGAAAACCTACGAGCAGTACTTC. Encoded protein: CASSFLTGKTYEQYF.

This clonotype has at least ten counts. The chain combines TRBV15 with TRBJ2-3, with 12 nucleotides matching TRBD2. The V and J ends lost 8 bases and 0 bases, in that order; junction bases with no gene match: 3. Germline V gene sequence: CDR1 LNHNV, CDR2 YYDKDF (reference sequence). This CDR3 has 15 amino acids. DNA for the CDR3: TGTGCCACCGACCTAGCGGGGGGGAGCACAGATACGCAGTATTTT. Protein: CATDLAGGSTDTQYF.